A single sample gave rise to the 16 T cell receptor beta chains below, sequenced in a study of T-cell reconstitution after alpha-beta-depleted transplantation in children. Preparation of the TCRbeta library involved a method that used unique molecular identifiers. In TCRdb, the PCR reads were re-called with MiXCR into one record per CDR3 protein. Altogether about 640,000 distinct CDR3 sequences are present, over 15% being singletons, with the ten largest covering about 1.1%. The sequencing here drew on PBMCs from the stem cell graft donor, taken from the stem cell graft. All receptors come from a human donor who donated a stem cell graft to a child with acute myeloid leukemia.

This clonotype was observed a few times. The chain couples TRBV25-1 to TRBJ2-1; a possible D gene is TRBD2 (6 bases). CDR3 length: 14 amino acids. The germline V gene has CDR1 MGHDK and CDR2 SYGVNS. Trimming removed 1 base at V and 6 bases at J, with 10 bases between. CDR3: CASSEWGESNEQFF. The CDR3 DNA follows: TGTGCCAGCAGTGAATGGGGGGAGAGCAATGAGCAGTTCTTC.

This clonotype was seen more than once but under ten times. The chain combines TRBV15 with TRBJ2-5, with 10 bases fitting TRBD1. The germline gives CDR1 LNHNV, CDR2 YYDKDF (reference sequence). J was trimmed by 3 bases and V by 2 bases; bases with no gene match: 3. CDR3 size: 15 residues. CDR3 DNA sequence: TGTGCCACCAGCAGACCGGGACAGGGGAAAGAGACCCAGTACTTC. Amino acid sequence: CATSRPGQGKETQYF.

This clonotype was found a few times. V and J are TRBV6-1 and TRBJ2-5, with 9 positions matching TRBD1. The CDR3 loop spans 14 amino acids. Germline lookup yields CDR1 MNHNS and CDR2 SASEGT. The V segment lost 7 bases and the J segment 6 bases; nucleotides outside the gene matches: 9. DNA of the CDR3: TGTGCCAGCACCCAGGGGACAGGGATCAAGACCCAGTACTTC. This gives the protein CASTQGTGIKTQYF.

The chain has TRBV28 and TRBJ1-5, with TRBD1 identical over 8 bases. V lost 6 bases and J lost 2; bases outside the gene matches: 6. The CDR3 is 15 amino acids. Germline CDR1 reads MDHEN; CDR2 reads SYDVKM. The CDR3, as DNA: TGTGCCAGCAGGCCAGGGGGCAGTGGCAATCAGCCCCAGCATTTT. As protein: CASRPGGSGNQPQHF.

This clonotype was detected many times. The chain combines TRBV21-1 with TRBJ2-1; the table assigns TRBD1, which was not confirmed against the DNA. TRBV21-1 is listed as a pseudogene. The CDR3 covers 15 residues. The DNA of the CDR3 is TGTGCCAGCAGCAATCAGGTGGACGGGGGCAATGAGCAGTTCTTC. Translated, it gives CASSNQVDGGNEQFF.

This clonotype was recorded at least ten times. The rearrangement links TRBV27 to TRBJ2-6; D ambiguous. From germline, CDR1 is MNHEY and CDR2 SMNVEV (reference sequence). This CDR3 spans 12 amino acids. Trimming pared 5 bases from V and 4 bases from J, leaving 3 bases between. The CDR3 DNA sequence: TGTGCCAGCAGTCGGGGGGCCAACGTCCTGACTTTC. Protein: CASSRGANVLTF.

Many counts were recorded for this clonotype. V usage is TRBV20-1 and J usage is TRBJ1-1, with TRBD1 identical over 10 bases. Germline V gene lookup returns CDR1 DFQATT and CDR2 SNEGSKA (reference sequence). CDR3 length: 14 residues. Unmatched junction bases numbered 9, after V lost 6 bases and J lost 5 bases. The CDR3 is CSANDRGRGTEAFF. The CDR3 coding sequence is TGCAGTGCAAATGACAGGGGGCGAGGTACTGAAGCTTTCTTT.

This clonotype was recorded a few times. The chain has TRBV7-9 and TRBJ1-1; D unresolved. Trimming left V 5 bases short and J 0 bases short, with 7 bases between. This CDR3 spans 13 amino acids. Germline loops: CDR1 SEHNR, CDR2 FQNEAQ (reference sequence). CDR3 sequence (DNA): TGTGCCAGCAGCCTCATCTTGAACACTGAAGCTTTCTTT. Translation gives CASSLILNTEAFF.

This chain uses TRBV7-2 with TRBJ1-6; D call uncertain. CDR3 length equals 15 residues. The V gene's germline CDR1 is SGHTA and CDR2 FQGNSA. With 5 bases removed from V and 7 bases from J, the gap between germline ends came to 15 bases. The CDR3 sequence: CASSIDLLKNSPLHF. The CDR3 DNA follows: TGTGCCAGCAGCATAGACCTCTTGAAGAATTCACCCCTCCACTTT.

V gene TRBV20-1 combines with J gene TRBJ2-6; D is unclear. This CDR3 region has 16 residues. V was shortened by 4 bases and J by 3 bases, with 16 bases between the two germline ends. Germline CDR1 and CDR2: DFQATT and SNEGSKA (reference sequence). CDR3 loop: CSAMSLERRGANVLTF. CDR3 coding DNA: TGCAGTGCTATGTCCCTGGAGCGACGTGGGGCCAACGTCCTGACTTTC.

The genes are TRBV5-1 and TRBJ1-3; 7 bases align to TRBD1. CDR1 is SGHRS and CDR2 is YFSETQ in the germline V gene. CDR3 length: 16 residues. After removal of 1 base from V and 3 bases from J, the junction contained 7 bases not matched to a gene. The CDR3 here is CASSLSGRDSGNTIYF. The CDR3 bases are TGCGCCAGCAGCTTGAGTGGGAGGGACAGTGGAAACACCATATATTTT.

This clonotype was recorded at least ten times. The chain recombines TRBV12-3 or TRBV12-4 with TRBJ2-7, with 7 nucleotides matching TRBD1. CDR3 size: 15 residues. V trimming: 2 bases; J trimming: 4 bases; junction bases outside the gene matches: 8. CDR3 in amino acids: CASSLLGTELYEQYF. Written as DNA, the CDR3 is TGTGCCAGCAGTTTACTTGGGACAGAGCTTTACGAGCAGTACTTC.

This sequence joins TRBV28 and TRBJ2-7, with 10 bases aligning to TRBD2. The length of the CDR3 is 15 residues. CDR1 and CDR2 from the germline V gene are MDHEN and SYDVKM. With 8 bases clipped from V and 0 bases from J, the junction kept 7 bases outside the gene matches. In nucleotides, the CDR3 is TGTGCCAGCTATACTAGCGGGGAGAGCTCCTACGAGCAGTACTTC. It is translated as CASYTSGESSYEQYF.

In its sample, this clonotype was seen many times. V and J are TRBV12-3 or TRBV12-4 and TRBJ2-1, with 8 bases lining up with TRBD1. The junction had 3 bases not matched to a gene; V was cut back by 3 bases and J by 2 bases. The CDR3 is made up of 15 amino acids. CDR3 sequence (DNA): TGTGCCAGCAGTTTCGGACAGGGAACCTACAATGAGCAGTTCTTC. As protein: CASSFGQGTYNEQFF.

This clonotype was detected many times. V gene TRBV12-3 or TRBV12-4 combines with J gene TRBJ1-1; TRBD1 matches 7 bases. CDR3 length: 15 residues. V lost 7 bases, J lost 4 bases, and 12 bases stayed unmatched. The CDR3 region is CASTEIRGVGTEAFF. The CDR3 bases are TGTGCCAGCACCGAAATCAGGGGGGTGGGCACTGAAGCTTTCTTT.

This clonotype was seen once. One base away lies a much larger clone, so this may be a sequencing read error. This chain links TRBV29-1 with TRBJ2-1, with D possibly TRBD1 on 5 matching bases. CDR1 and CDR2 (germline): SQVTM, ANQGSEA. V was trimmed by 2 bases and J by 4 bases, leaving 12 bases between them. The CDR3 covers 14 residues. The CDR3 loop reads CSVEQGMRYNEQFF. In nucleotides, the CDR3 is TGCAGCGTTGAACAGGGAATGAGGTACAATGAGCAGTTCTTC.